This record concerns one T cell receptor beta chain sequence. PCR primers comprised 60 Vbeta and 13 Jbeta primers. Measured with immunoSEQ multiplex PCR; TCRdb has only the in-frame clones, and not every one. Of fewer than 250,000 clones listed, roughly four fifths are singletons. These data come from a study of cytomegalovirus exposure and HLA in healthy donors. This CDR3 is 18 amino acids long. V lost 4 bases and J lost 0; bases outside the gene matches: 11. The V gene's germline CDR1 is SGHNT and CDR2 YYREEE (reference sequence). The gene calls are TRBV5-4 and TRBJ2-1; the match to TRBD2 covers 9 bases. The sequence came from a girl aged 2 to 9 in good health and CMV-seronegative. The sample taken for sequencing was PBMCs. The CDR3 DNA is TGTGCCAGCAGCCCCGGCCTGAGCGGGAGGAGCTCCTACAATGAGCAGTTCTTC. Protein sequence: CASSPGLSGRSSYNEQFF.